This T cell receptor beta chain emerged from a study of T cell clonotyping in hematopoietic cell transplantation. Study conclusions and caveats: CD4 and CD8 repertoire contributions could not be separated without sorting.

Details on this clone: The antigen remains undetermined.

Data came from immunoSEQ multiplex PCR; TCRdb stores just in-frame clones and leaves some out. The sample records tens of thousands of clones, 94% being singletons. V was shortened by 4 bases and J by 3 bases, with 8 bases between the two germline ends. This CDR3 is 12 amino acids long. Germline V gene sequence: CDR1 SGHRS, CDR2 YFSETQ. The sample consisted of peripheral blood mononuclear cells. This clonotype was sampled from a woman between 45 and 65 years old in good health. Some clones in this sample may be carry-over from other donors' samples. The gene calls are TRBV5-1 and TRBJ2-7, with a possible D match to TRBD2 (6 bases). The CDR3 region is CASSKTSYEQYF. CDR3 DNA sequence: TGCGCCAGCAGCAAGACTAGCTACGAGCAGTACTTC.